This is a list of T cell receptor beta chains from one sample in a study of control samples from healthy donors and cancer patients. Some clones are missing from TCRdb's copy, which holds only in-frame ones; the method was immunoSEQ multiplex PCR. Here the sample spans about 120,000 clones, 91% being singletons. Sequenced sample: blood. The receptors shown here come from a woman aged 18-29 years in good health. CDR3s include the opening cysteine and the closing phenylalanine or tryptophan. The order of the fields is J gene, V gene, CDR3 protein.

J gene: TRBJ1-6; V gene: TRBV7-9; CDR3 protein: CASSLAQTGGLNSPLHF
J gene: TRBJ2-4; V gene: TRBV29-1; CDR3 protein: CSSGQGVAKNIQYF
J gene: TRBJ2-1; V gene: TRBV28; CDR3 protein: CASTSAGLTGRQNEQFF
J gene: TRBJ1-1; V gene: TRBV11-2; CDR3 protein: CASSTRQNTEAFF
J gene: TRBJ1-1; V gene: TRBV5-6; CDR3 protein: CASSLDRGQAFF
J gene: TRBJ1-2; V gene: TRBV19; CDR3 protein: CASSSSGTIYGYTF
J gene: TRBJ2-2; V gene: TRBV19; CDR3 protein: CASTPVEATANTGELFF
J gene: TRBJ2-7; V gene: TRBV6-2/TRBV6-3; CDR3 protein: CASSYSRASLSYEQYF
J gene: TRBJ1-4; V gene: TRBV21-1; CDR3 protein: CASSKPRCNEKLFF
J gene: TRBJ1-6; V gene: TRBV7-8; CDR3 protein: CASSEGATPLHF
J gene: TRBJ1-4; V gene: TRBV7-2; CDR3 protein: CASSSNSLTNEKLFF
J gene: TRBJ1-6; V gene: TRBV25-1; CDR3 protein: CASSEAGNSPLHF
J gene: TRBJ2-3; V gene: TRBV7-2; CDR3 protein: CASSLTGLAGWRDTQYF
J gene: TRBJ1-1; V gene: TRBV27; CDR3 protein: CASSRGKTNTEAFF
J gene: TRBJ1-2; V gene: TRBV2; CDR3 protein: CAATGDGYTF
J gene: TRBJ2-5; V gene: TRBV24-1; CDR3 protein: CATSDLYTGTTTNQETQYF
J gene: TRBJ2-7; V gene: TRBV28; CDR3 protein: CASSGNYGTDAYEQYF
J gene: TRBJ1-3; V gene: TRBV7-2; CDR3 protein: CASSSAGWGAGNTIYF
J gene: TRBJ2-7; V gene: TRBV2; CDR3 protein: CASSYRGLTYEQYF
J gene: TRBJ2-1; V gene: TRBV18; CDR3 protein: CASSPQGQGNEQFF
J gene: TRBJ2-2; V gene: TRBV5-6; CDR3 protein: CASSLILAGGSNTGELFF
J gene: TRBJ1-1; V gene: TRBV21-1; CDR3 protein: CASSNGGWGTEAFF
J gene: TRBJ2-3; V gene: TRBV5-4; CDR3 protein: CASSLVGTDTQYF
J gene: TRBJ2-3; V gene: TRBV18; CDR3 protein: CASSPRGDTQYF
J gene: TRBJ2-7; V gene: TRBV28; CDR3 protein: CASSPTHPSSYEQYF
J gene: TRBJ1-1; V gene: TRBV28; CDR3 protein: CASSLTRGDTEAFF
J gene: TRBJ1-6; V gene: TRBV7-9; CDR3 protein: CAAGTGNSPLHF
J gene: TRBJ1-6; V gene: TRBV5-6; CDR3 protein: CASRRRGRNNSPLHF
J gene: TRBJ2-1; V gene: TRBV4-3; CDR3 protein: CASSQEPGLAGHNEQFF
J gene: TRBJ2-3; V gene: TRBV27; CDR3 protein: CASSRDTDTQYF
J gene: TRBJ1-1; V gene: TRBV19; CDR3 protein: CASSTHSGGRAEAFF
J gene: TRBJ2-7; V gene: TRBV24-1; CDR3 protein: CATSDSGQGASYEQYF
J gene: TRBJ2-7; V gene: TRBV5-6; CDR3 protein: CASSLSRGGRIREQYF
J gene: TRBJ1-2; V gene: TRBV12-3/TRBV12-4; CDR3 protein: CASSSTGRRGYTF
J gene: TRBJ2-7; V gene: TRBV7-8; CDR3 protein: CASSYGQGSIEQYF